This T cell receptor beta chain appears in the sequencing data of a study of blood T cell repertoires in COVID-19. Profiled with immunoSEQ multiplex PCR; TCRdb holds only in-frame clones, not every one. The sample lists roughly 230,000 clones, approximately 81% occurring once. Per germline, CDR1 MNHEY and CDR2 SMNVEV (reference sequence). V lost 0 bases, J lost 1 base, and 12 bases stayed unmatched. The CDR3 sequence is 18 residues long. The sequenced material came from PBMCs or T cells enriched from blood (not recorded which). J is TRBJ2-7 and V is TRBV27; TRBD2 agrees at 7 bases. The source is a woman between 50 and 59 years old who had been exposed to COVID-19. The CDR3: CASSLSRPGGLPSYEQYF. For the CDR3, the DNA is TGTGCCAGCAGTTTATCTAGGCCCGGGGGACTACCTTCCTACGAGCAGTACTTC.